A selection of T cell receptor beta chains follows, all from one sample in a study of T cells in Graves' hyperthyroidism and ophthalmopathy. TCRdb analysed the multiplex PCR reads with MiXCR anew, one entry per CDR3 protein. The data show 400,000 to 550,000 distinct CDR3 sequences, over 13% seen once. Material for sequencing was blood. These receptors all come from a woman aged 18 to 35 with Graves' hyperthyroidism. The CDR3 runs from the conserved cysteine through the conserved F or W. The D gene is left open where the match is weak. Rows may omit the clone size; those that give it use once, few, many or a size class.

D	V	J	size	CDR3	DNA
.	TRBV7-6	TRBJ1-4	.	CATNNYARGEGEKLFF	TGTGCCACTAACAATTATGCAAGAGGGGAGGGGGAAAAACTGTTTTTT
.	TRBV27	TRBJ1-2	.	CASSFGRERGYTF	TGTGCCAGCAGTTTTGGGCGGGAGCGTGGCTACACCTTC
.	TRBV12-3/TRBV12-4	TRBJ2-1	many	CASTNGAGRYNEQFF	TGTGCCAGCACCAACGGGGCGGGACGGTACAATGAGCAGTTCTTC
TRBD2	TRBV6-2/TRBV6-3	TRBJ2-1	many	CASSRPGLDELEQFF	TGTGCCAGCAGTCGTCCGGGACTAGACGAACTCGAGCAGTTCTTC
.	TRBV11-3	TRBJ2-3	few	CASSHRSTDTQYF	TGTGCCAGCAGCCACCGGAGCACAGATACGCAGTATTTT
.	TRBV20-1	TRBJ1-5	few	CSARQGVNQPQHF	TGCAGTGCTAGGCAGGGCGTTAATCAGCCCCAGCATTTT
.	TRBV30	TRBJ1-2	many	CAWVPGASYGYTF	TGTGCCTGGGTACCGGGAGCGAGTTATGGCTACACCTTC
.	TRBV6-1	TRBJ1-5	many	CASRSTNQGKNQPQHF	TGTGCCAGCAGGTCCACCAACCAGGGGAAGAATCAGCCCCAGCATTTT
.	TRBV24-1	TRBJ2-4	once	CATSDIRGNIQYF	TGTGCCACCAGTGATATAAGGGGGAACATTCAGTACTTC
TRBD1	TRBV9	TRBJ1-1	.	CASSRKGQGVTEAFF	TGTGCCAGCAGTCGCAAGGGACAGGGCGTCACTGAAGCTTTCTTT
.	TRBV4-2	TRBJ2-2	.	CASSLELDTGELFF	TGTGCCAGCAGCCTTGAACTAGACACCGGGGAGCTGTTTTTT
TRBD1	TRBV7-9	TRBJ1-1	many	CASSRSDREQAFF	TGTGCCAGCAGCCGAAGTGACAGGGAACAAGCTTTCTTT
.	TRBV7-6	TRBJ1-1	few	CAGSLRVPPNTEAFF	TGTGCCGGCAGCTTACGCGTTCCACCGAACACTGAAGCTTTCTTT
TRBD1	TRBV20-1	TRBJ2-5	many	CSATQSPTGATKTQYF	TGCAGTGCTACTCAATCTCCTACAGGGGCGACGAAGACCCAGTACTTC
TRBD2	TRBV12-3/TRBV12-4	TRBJ2-3	many	CASSFLKVAGGTDTQYF	TGTGCCAGCAGTTTTCTTAAGGTTGCGGGAGGCACAGATACGCAGTATTTT
TRBD1	TRBV2	TRBJ1-2	many	CASSERGPYGYTF	TGTGCCAGCAGTGAAAGGGGGCCCTATGGCTACACCTTC
TRBD2	TRBV6-2/TRBV6-3	TRBJ2-1	few	CASSYSGLAGDEQFF	TGTGCCAGCAGTTACTCGGGACTAGCGGGGGATGAGCAGTTCTTC
.	TRBV15	TRBJ2-1	few	CATRPRAGVSSYNEQFF	TGTGCCACCAGACCCCGCGCAGGGGTTTCCTCCTACAATGAGCAGTTCTTC
.	TRBV5-5	TRBJ1-5	.	CASSLVQVGNQPQHF	TGTGCCAGCAGCTTGGTGCAGGTTGGGAATCAGCCCCAGCATTTT
TRBD1	TRBV5-1	TRBJ1-4	.	CASSYDRDNEKLFF	TGCGCCAGCAGCTACGACAGGGATAATGAAAAACTGTTTTTT
TRBD2	TRBV20-1	TRBJ2-5	.	CSASSGRGNLQETQYF	TGCAGTGCTAGCAGCGGGAGGGGAAACCTCCAAGAGACCCAGTACTTC
TRBD2	TRBV7-9	TRBJ2-3	few	CASSLLAGLTSTDTQYF	TGTGCCAGCAGCTTACTAGCGGGCCTGACTAGCACAGATACGCAGTATTTT
.	TRBV6-1	TRBJ1-1	.	CASSGGHGRVPGAFF	TGTGCCAGCAGTGGGGGACACGGCCGGGTCCCTGGAGCTTTCTTT
TRBD2	TRBV10-3	TRBJ2-1	many	CAISEARTSGRRSYNEQFF	TGTGCCATCAGTGAGGCGAGGACTAGCGGGAGGAGATCCTACAATGAGCAGTTCTTC
.	TRBV7-9	TRBJ2-3	.	CASSLTLGEADTQYF	TGTGCCAGCAGCTTGACATTAGGTGAGGCAGATACGCAGTATTTT
.	TRBV5-5	TRBJ2-7	.	CASIPEGFGEQYF	TGTGCCAGCATCCCGGAGGGGTTCGGCGAGCAGTACTTC
.	TRBV7-2	TRBJ2-1	many	CASSLLESLYNEQFF	TGTGCCAGCAGCTTGTTAGAGTCTTTATACAATGAGCAGTTCTTC
TRBD2	TRBV4-1	TRBJ2-7	few	CASSLTMTSGSYEQYF	TGCGCCAGCAGCCTTACCATGACTAGCGGGAGCTACGAGCAGTACTTC
.	TRBV19	TRBJ2-5	.	CASSIDQGRARETQYF	TGTGCCAGTAGTATTGATCAGGGCAGGGCCAGAGAGACCCAGTACTTC
TRBD1	TRBV5-5	TRBJ2-5	few	CASSMGQKETQYF	TGCGCCAGCAGTATGGGACAGAAAGAGACCCAGTACTTC
.	TRBV27	TRBJ1-2	many	CASRAQGPGGYTF	TGTGCCAGCAGAGCACAGGGTCCGGGCGGCTACACCTTC
.	TRBV30	TRBJ1-5	many	CAWSEIGRNNQPQHF	TGTGCCTGGAGTGAGATTGGACGGAACAATCAGCCCCAGCATTTT
TRBD1	TRBV7-2	TRBJ1-4	few	CASSLGPGQGALSHEKLFF	TGTGCCAGCAGCTTAGGGCCGGGACAGGGGGCGCTTTCTCATGAAAAACTGTTTTTT
.	TRBV18	TRBJ1-2	many	CASSPGSGFGYTF	TGTGCCAGCTCACCAGGATCAGGGTTTGGCTACACCTTC
TRBD2	TRBV2	TRBJ2-5	many	CARERGVAETQYF	TGTGCCAGAGAGCGGGGAGTGGCAGAGACCCAGTACTTC
.	TRBV20-1	TRBJ1-2	few	CSARPDGNYGYTF	TGCAGTGCTAGACCCGACGGTAACTATGGCTACACCTTC
.	TRBV4-2	TRBJ1-2	few	CASSQDQGLVTRDGYTF	TGTGCCAGCAGCCAAGATCAGGGGTTGGTCACTCGGGATGGCTACACCTTC
.	TRBV4-2	TRBJ1-5	many	CASSQDRARGDGLRNQPQHF	TGTGCCAGCAGCCAAGATCGGGCGAGGGGGGACGGTTTACGCAATCAGCCCCAGCATTTT
.	TRBV2	TRBJ1-4	many	CASSGRIRANEKLFF	TGTGCCAGCAGCGGACGGATAAGGGCTAATGAAAAACTGTTTTTT
.	TRBV5-1	TRBJ1-2	.	CASSLEGGPDAYGYTF	TGCGCCAGCAGCTTGGAGGGGGGCCCCGACGCCTATGGCTACACCTTC
.	TRBV4-1	TRBJ2-3	.	CASSQELRSTDTQYF	TGCGCCAGCAGCCAAGAATTAAGGAGCACAGATACGCAGTATTTT
.	TRBV11-2	TRBJ2-7	many	CASSLTTPDYEQYF	TGTGCCAGCAGCCTAACGACCCCTGACTACGAGCAGTACTTC
TRBD1	TRBV6-1	TRBJ1-1	many	CASRTGVNTEAFF	TGTGCCAGCAGGACAGGGGTTAACACTGAAGCTTTCTTT
.	TRBV5-1	TRBJ2-1	.	CASSLVLGAEQFF	TGCGCCAGCAGCTTGGTGTTGGGGGCTGAGCAGTTCTTC
.	TRBV24-1	TRBJ1-1	.	CATSDWGPSEAFF	TGTGCCACCAGTGATTGGGGGCCCTCTGAAGCTTTCTTT
.	TRBV7-9	TRBJ1-2	many	CASSLLRTVANYGYTF	TGTGCCAGCAGCTTATTGAGGACAGTAGCTAACTATGGCTACACCTTC
.	TRBV19	TRBJ1-1	many	CASSITVYNMNTEAFF	TGTGCCAGTAGTATAACTGTGTACAACATGAACACTGAAGCTTTCTTT
.	TRBV10-1	TRBJ2-7	many	CASSEPAQGTGEQYF	TGCGCCAGCAGTGAGCCAGCTCAGGGGACCGGGGAGCAGTACTTC
TRBD2	TRBV10-2	TRBJ2-1	.	CASREAGYLRVDEQFF	TGCGCCAGCAGGGAAGCGGGATATCTTAGGGTTGATGAGCAGTTCTTC
.	TRBV9	TRBJ2-3	.	CASSVDGTPTDTQYF	TGTGCCAGCAGCGTAGACGGGACCCCCACAGATACGCAGTATTTT